This T cell receptor (beta chain) was recorded in a study of cytomegalovirus exposure and HLA in healthy donors. Comments on this clone: The antigen remains unidentified.

Whole-study findings and limits: A few chains linked to CMV were shown in vitro to be specific for CMV antigens. A list of approximately 160 TCR beta chains associated with cytomegalovirus was given. It has been reported that TCR beta sequences accurately predicted the HLA-A and HLA-B alleles of most subjects. A later analysis linked more than 15,000 TCR beta sequences to HLA alleles at 0.05 false discovery rate.

CDR3 length equals 14 residues. Germline V gives CDR1 MDHEN, CDR2 SYDVKM. Deletions cut 7 bases from V and 5 bases from J, with 17 bases between. Both 60 Vbeta primers and 13 Jbeta primers went into the PCR. TCRdb's copy holds only in-frame clones and misses some; the assay was immunoSEQ multiplex PCR. Among some 170,000 clones listed, approximately 80% were seen once. Material for sequencing was PBMCs. The receptor's source is a woman aged 50 to 60 in good health and CMV-seronegative. The chain links TRBV28 to TRBJ1-1, with a tentative D call TRBD1 (5 bases). This CDR3 reads CASTWGGFGTEAFF. The CDR3 region has the DNA TGTGCCAGCACCTGGGGGGGTTTTGGGACTGAAGCTTTCTTT. The full variable domain, rest sourced from reference TRBV28 and TRBJ1-1, is DVKVTQSSRYLVKRTGEKVFLECVQDMDHENMFWYRQDPGLGLRLIYFSYDVKMKEKGDIPEGYSVSREKKERFSLILESASTNQTSMYLCASTWGGFGTEAFFGQGTRLTVV.